Listed here are 12 T cell receptor beta chains from one sample, sequenced in a study of T cell responses to AZD1222 COVID-19 vaccine (dated by TCRdb to the early 2020s). Receptors were amplified or captured by the immunoSEQ multiplex PCR assay. In TCRdb, the immuneACCESS table is reduced to in-frame sequences with V and J assigned. These tables do not hold every clone; where another copy was compared, an unresolved V gene accounts for under half, and the others remain unexplained. The sample contains under 200,000 clones, approximately 91% of them found a single time. 0.75% to 1% of the sample rests with the top ten. The time point label, read with the paper, signifies: baseline before first vaccination. The material sequenced was peripheral blood, taken on day 0 of AZD1222 vaccination. All receptors come from an adult in good health.

V gene TRBV19 combines with J gene TRBJ1-5; 9 positions match TRBD1. The J segment lost 2 bases and the V segment lost 7 bases, leaving 12 bases of the junction unmatched. CDR1 and CDR2 from the germline V gene are LNHDA and SQIVND (reference sequence). The CDR3 length is 17 residues. CDR3 protein: CASNRDREGSRNQPQHF. In DNA, the CDR3 is TGTGCCAGTAACCGGGACAGGGAAGGTTCGCGCAATCAGCCCCAGCATTTT.

This chain links TRBV20-1 with TRBJ1-2; the D is unclear. Germline V gene lookup returns CDR1 DFQATT and CDR2 SNEGSKA (reference sequence). V lost 3 bases to trimming and J lost 2 bases, with 4 bases between them. CDR3 size: 11 residues. CDR3 protein: CSASVNYGYTF. The CDR3 coding sequence is TGCAGTGCTAGCGTAAACTATGGCTACACCTTC.

This chain connects TRBV9 to TRBJ2-3, with 7 bases that match TRBD2. This CDR3 contains 14 residues. CDR1 and CDR2 from the germline V gene are SGDLS and YYNGEE. V lost 4 bases to trimming and J lost 5 bases; unmatched junction nucleotides: 7. The CDR3: CASSPRLAGDTQYF. The CDR3 DNA follows: TGTGCCAGCAGCCCACGACTAGCTGGAGATACGCAGTATTTT.

The rearrangement uses TRBV5-8 and TRBJ2-5; no firm D call. Trimming pared 0 bases from V and 0 bases from J, leaving 9 bases between. The CDR3 loop spans 15 amino acids. Germline V CDR1 and CDR2: SGHTS, YDEGEE. DNA of the CDR3: TGTGCCAGCAGCTTGGGAGACGGAGACCAAGAGACCCAGTACTTC. Residues: CASSLGDGDQETQYF. Full variable domain (outside the CDR3, taken from reference TRBV5-8 and TRBJ2-5): EAGVTQSPTHLIKTRGQQATLRCSPISGHTSVYWYQQALGLGLQFLLWYDEGEERNRGNFPPRFSGRQFPNYSSELNVNALELEDSALYLCASSLGDGDQETQYFGPGTRLLVL.

Regarding this clone: One junction end does not reproduce the germline sequence, and a read error may be involved. This chain joins TRBV7-3 and TRBJ2-7; 7 nucleotides agree with TRBD2. The CDR3 spans 15 residues. Germline V gene sequence: CDR1 SGHTA, CDR2 FQGTGA. This chain's CDR3 is CASSLTGGRASEQYF. The CDR3 DNA is TGTGCCAGCAGCCTAACGGGAGGCAGGGCATCCGAGCAGTACTTC. Full variable domain (remainder filled in from reference TRBV7-3 and TRBJ2-7): GAGVSQTPSNKVTEKGKYVELRCDPISGHTALYWYRQSLGQGPEFLIYFQGTGAADDSGLPNDRFFAVRPEGSVSTLKIQRTERGDSAVYLCASSLTGGRASEQYFGPGTRLTVT.

The CDR3 bases are TGTGCCAGCACCGGGGACAGGAGCTCCTATAATTCACCCCTCCACTTT. It yields the protein CASTGDRSSYNSPLHF. The chain couples TRBV7-2 to TRBJ1-6, with TRBD1 matching 8 bases. With 7 bases clipped from V and 0 bases from J, the junction kept 5 bases outside the gene matches. The CDR3 runs to 16 residues. CDR1 is SGHTA and CDR2 is FQGNSA in the germline V gene.

The chain has TRBV4-3 and TRBJ1-1; possible D gene TRBD1, 5 bases. The CDR3 extends over 19 amino acids. V lost 0 bases and J 3 bases, leaving 23 bases between the germline ends. Germline V gene sequence: CDR1 LGHNA, CDR2 YSLEER. This chain's CDR3 is CASSQDLSSGGAGDTEAFF. The CDR3 coding sequence is TGCGCCAGCAGCCAAGATCTGAGTTCCGGGGGAGCGGGAGACACTGAAGCTTTCTTT.

The rearrangement uses TRBV19 and TRBJ1-2, with D hard to call. Germline V gene sequence: CDR1 LNHDA, CDR2 SQIVND (reference sequence). Trimming removed 5 bases from V and 0 bases from J, with 13 bases in between. There are 15 residues in the CDR3. The CDR3 sequence is CASSPSSGSNYGYTF. CDR3 bases: TGTGCCAGTAGTCCCAGTAGCGGGTCTAACTATGGCTACACCTTC.

The chain couples TRBV7-3 to TRBJ2-1; TRBD1 or TRBD2 may be the D gene (5 bases each). In germline, CDR1 is SGHTA, CDR2 FQGTGA. V lost 1 base, J lost 5 bases, and 12 bases lay in between. This CDR3 has 15 amino acids. The CDR3, as DNA: TGTGCCAGCAGCTTAATAAAGGGACCCCACAATGAGCAGTTCTTC. This sequence encodes CASSLIKGPHNEQFF. The full variable domain, with the rest looked up from reference TRBV7-3 and TRBJ2-1, is GAGVSQTPSNKVTEKGKYVELRCDPISGHTALYWYRQSLGQGPEFLIYFQGTGAADDSGLPNDRFFAVRPEGSVSTLKIQRTERGDSAVYLCASSLIKGPHNEQFFGPGTRLTVL.

The chain couples TRBV12-3 or TRBV12-4 to TRBJ1-2, with unresolved D. With 6 bases removed from V and 8 bases from J, the gap between germline ends came to 10 bases. The CDR3 runs to 11 residues. CDR3 sequence: CASSRLWGYTF. In nucleotides, the CDR3 is TGTGCCAGCAGCCGCCTGTGGGGCTACACCTTC.

The chain carries TRBV5-1 and TRBJ2-2; D tentatively reads TRBD1 or TRBD2 (5 bases each). The germline gives CDR1 SGHRS, CDR2 YFSETQ. V was cut by 3 bases and J by 5 bases, with 14 bases left in between. This CDR3 has 15 amino acids. The CDR3 DNA follows: TGCGCCAGCAGCTCCCGGGACCGAAGAACCGGGGAGCTGTTTTTT. Translated, it gives CASSSRDRRTGELFF.

The chain couples TRBV4-2 to TRBJ2-1; 10 bases fit TRBD2. V lost 3 bases and J lost 8; bases outside the gene matches: 7. Germline-derived CDR1 and CDR2 are LGHNA and YNFKEQ. The CDR3 consists of 15 residues. CDR3 sequence reads: CASSQDSGGLDEQFF. CDR3 DNA: TGTGCCAGCAGCCAGGATAGCGGGGGGCTCGATGAGCAGTTCTTC.